Listed below are T cell receptor beta chains from one sample, sequenced in a study of blood T cell repertoires in COVID-19. Here immunoSEQ multiplex PCR was the method, and the copy in TCRdb shows in-frame clones only, minus some. This table has roughly 110,000 clones, about 79% appearing once. Sequencing was done on a sample of peripheral blood. The receptors stem from a man older than 75 with COVID-19, enrolled during active disease. CDR3s include the opening cysteine and the closing phenylalanine or tryptophan.

TRBJ1-3	TRBV6-1	14	CASSEGGTRPTIYF
TRBJ1-3	TRBV30	12	CAWSVGLGTIYF
TRBJ1-5	TRBV28	13	CASKGDGNQPQHF
TRBJ1-1	TRBV6-2/TRBV6-3	17	CASSYPDRGLDSTEAFF
TRBJ1-2	TRBV12-3/TRBV12-4	13	CASSGGRNYGYTF
TRBJ2-5	TRBV5-1	14	CASSLTGGAETQYF
TRBJ1-2	TRBV4-1	16	CASSQSWSVVVGGYTF
TRBJ1-3	TRBV11-2	14	CASSLSWEGNTIYF
TRBJ2-1	TRBV7-9	16	CASSGGLAGAFNEQFF
TRBJ1-2	TRBV11-2	13	CASTLGGDYGYTF
TRBJ2-5	TRBV7-2	18	CASSPGLAGDSDWETQYF
TRBJ2-2	TRBV2	13	CASRPGNTGELFF
TRBJ1-2	TRBV30	14	CARQDRVGNYGYTF
TRBJ2-3	TRBV2	13	CASGREMGDTQYF
TRBJ2-1	TRBV7-9	14	CASRPPAAAIEQFF
TRBJ2-7	TRBV28	17	CASSLYGGTGGGYEQYF
TRBJ1-5	TRBV5-6	15	CASSLQPYSNQPQHF
TRBJ1-5	TRBV5-5	16	CASSFRDSYSNQPQHF
TRBJ2-1	TRBV6-2/TRBV6-3	15	CASSVTGGRGNEQFF
TRBJ1-1	TRBV5-1	14	CASSLARGETEAFF